This record concerns one TCR beta chain sequence. Its antigen is as yet unknown. RNA in amounts of roughly 0.5 to 1 ug was reverse transcribed with random hexamers. Amplification of TCR beta CDR3 across 54 Vbeta and 13 Jbeta was performed with immunoSEQ multiplex PCR. TCRdb ran MiXCR on the immunoSEQ multiplex PCR reads and lists one entry per CDR3 protein. Among some 150,000 distinct CDR3 sequences listed, approximately 96% were seen once. The length of the CDR3 is 13 residues. Trimming removed 6 bases from V and 5 bases from J, with 13 bases in between. The source of the sample is a study of CD8 T cells in Susac syndrome. Whole-study results and caveats: The relatively small number of individuals in the TCR sequencing and HLA analysis was acknowledged by the study. There was no clonal expansion in the CD4+ T cell repertoires of Susac syndrome.

This chain connects TRBV12-3 or TRBV12-4 to TRBJ2-5, with D tentatively TRBD2 (6 bases). This clonotype was obtained from a human donor with Susac syndrome. The sequencing sample was made of CD4+ T cells from PBMCs. CDR3 DNA: TGTGCCAGCAGAAGGGACGGAGGGGAGACCCAGTACTTC. This translates into CASRRDGGETQYF.